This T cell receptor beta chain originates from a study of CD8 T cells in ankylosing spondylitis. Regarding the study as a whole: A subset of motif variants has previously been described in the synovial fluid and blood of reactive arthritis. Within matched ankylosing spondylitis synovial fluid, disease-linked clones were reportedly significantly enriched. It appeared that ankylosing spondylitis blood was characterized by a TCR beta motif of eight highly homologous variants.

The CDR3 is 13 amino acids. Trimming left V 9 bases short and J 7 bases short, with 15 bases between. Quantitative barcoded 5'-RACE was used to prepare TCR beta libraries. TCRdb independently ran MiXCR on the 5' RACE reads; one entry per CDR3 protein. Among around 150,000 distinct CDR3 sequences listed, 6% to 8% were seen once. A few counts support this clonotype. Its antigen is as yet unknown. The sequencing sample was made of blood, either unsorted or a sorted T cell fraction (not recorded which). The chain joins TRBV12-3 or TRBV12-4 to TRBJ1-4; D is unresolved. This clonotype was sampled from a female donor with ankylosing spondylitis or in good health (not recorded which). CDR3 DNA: TGTGCCAGTGGGGAATCTAAGGGTGAAAAACTGTTTTTT. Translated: CASGESKGEKLFF.